Shown below are 7 T cell receptor beta chains from a single sample sequenced in a study of T cell responses to AZD1222 COVID-19 vaccine (dated by TCRdb to the early 2020s). The protocol used for the library was the immunoSEQ multiplex PCR assay. Held by TCRdb, this immuneACCESS table contains in-frame sequences only and omits some clones. Under half of the omission traces to an unresolved V gene where checked; the cause of the rest is unknown. The sample profile shows 150,000 to 200,000 clones; about 94% of them were found once. Of the sample, 7% to 9.5% is held by the ten largest clones. Explained via the paper, the time point label denotes: baseline before first vaccination. The sequenced sample was peripheral blood, obtained on day 0 of AZD1222 vaccination. The receptor source for this set is an adult in good health.

V is TRBV15 and J is TRBJ2-7, with D possibly TRBD2 on 6 matching bases. The CDR3 totals 15 residues. Deletions cut 0 bases from V and 3 bases from J, with 12 bases between. Germline V gives CDR1 LNHNV, CDR2 YYDKDF (reference sequence). The chain's CDR3 is CATSRDLGGNYEQYF. DNA for the CDR3: TGTGCCACCAGCAGAGACTTGGGAGGAAACTACGAGCAGTACTTC.

The genes are TRBV6-5 and TRBJ2-2, with 11 bases lining up with TRBD2. The CDR3 contains 15 residues. V was clipped by 6 bases and J by 5 bases; unmatched bases: 5. Germline V gene lookup returns CDR1 MNHEY and CDR2 SVGAGI. CDR3 amino acids: CASSLAGGSTGELFF. DNA for the CDR3: TGTGCCAGCAGCCTAGCGGGAGGATCGACCGGGGAGCTGTTTTTT.

The table lists this clone with a count of one. The chain employs TRBV3-1 (or the pseudogene TRBV3-2) and TRBJ1-2; possibly TRBD1 for D (5 bases). Germline V gene sequence: CDR1 LGHDT, CDR2 YNNKEL (reference sequence). Trimming shortened V by 4 bases and J by 2 bases, and 11 bases separated the two germline ends. The CDR3 totals 14 residues. The DNA for the CDR3 is TGTGCCAGCAGCCCGCTTTGGGGGAACTATGGCTACACCTTC. As protein: CASSPLWGNYGYTF.

The J gene is TRBJ2-2, the V gene TRBV21-1; the table's D call, TRBD1, was not checked against the DNA. TRBV21-1 is a pseudogene locus. The CDR3 spans 19 residues. The CDR3 protein is CAKDPGQSCPGDRPGELFF. DNA for the CDR3: TGTGCCAAAGACCCGGGACAATCCTGCCCCGGGGACAGGCCCGGGGAGCTGTTTTTT.

The rearrangement uses TRBV12-3 or TRBV12-4 and TRBJ1-2; tentative D call: TRBD1 (6 bases). The CDR3 extends over 13 amino acids. With 5 bases removed from V and 4 bases from J, the gap between germline ends came to 11 bases. The CDR3 nucleotides read TGTGCCAGCAGTCTGGACAGACTCTATGGCTACACCTTC. The encoded protein is CASSLDRLYGYTF.

The rearrangement uses TRBV14 and TRBJ1-1; no reliable D call. This CDR3 contains 13 residues. Germline CDR1 reads SGHDN; CDR2 reads FVKESK. The V gene lost 1 base and the J gene lost 7 bases, with 10 bases spanning the gap. The CDR3 DNA reads as TGTGCCAGCAGCCAAGCTGGTCCCGGTGAAGCTTTCTTT. Translation: CASSQAGPGEAFF.

The CDR3 spells CASRGTSGVTGELFF. The CDR3 DNA reads TGTGCCAGCAGGGGGACTAGCGGGGTTACCGGGGAGCTGTTTTTT. This chain connects TRBV2 to TRBJ2-2; TRBD2 matches 13 bases. The J segment lost 5 bases and the V segment lost 6 bases, leaving 3 bases of the junction unmatched. The CDR3 spans 15 residues. CDR1 is SNHLY, CDR2 FYNNEI, per germline.